The present T cell receptor beta chain was sequenced within a study of glioma-infiltrating T cells after dendritic cell vaccination. Study context: Autologous tumor lysate-pulsed dendritic cell vaccination was given between about 2002 and 2012. The study, taken as a whole, reports: Estimated pretreatment TIL content predicted outcome after dendritic cell vaccination.

This clone appeared a single time. Antigen specificity is unknown. Sequenced by immunoSEQ multiplex PCR; TCRdb stores in-frame clones only, minus some. The sample contains 50,000 to 80,000 clones, approximately 78% of which appear only once. This CDR3 is built from 15 residues. J was trimmed by 3 bases and V by 5 bases; bases with no gene match: 9. The germline V gene encodes CDR1 SGHRS and CDR2 YFSETQ. The chain employs TRBV5-1 and TRBJ2-5; 8 bases map to TRBD1. The clonotype comes from a human donor with glioblastoma. Sequencing used blood, obtained before dendritic cell vaccination. CDR3 loop: CASSSQGALKETQYF. For the CDR3, the DNA is TGCGCCAGCAGTTCCCAGGGGGCTTTGAAAGAGACCCAGTACTTC.